Following are 22 T cell receptor beta chains from one sample sequenced in a study of molecular identifiers for immune sequencing clone quantification. One entry per CDR3 protein, called by TCRdb with MiXCR from the PCR reads. The repertoire holds 300,000 to 400,000 distinct CDR3 sequences, with 24% as singletons. The sample comprised naive CD8+ T cells from blood, with Jurkat cell RNA spiked in. Subset meaning: FACS-sorted CD8+CD4-CCR7+CD45RA+ naive T cells. The receptors were gathered from a human donor in good health. Some libraries in this study had Jurkat cell RNA spiked in.

This clonotype has a count of ten or more. The rearrangement joins TRBV29-1 to TRBJ2-3; tentative D call: TRBD2 (6 bases). CDR3 length: 14 amino acids. Germline V lookup: CDR1 SQVTM, CDR2 ANQGSEA. Deletions cut 4 bases from V and 3 bases from J, with 14 bases between. The CDR3 coding sequence is TGCAGCGTTGGTCTAGCGTTTCGGACAGATACGCAGTATTTT. Its translation is CSVGLAFRTDTQYF.

This clonotype was found a few times. The chain employs TRBV10-3 and TRBJ2-7; D is ambiguous. Per the germline V gene, CDR1 is ENHRY and CDR2 is SYGVKD. CDR3 length equals 14 residues. Trimming stripped 0 bases from V and 2 bases from J, with 8 bases between. CDR3 in DNA: TGTGCCATCAGTGAGTCTGGGGTAGCCTACGAGCAGTACTTC. Protein sequence: CAISESGVAYEQYF.

This clonotype showed up many times. The V call is TRBV7-2, the J call TRBJ2-7; D tentatively reads TRBD1 or TRBD2 (5 bases each). In germline, CDR1 is SGHTA, CDR2 FQGNSA. The CDR3 length is 13 residues. Trimming removed 4 bases from V and 2 bases from J, with 9 bases in between. Here the CDR3 DNA reads TGTGCCAGCAGCTCGGGGCCTACCTACGAGCAGTACTTC. This gives the protein CASSSGPTYEQYF.

This clonotype was seen ten or more times. CDR3 sequence reads: CASSTAGGSNTEAFF. The CDR3 coding sequence is TGTGCCAGTAGTACCGCAGGGGGCTCCAACACTGAAGCTTTCTTT. This chain connects TRBV19 to TRBJ1-1, with TRBD1 matching over 8 bases. Germline V CDR1 and CDR2: LNHDA, SQIVND (reference sequence). CDR3 size: 15 residues. J gave up 2 bases and V 4 bases, and 6 bases lay outside the gene matches.

This clonotype was observed a handful of times. This rearrangement joins TRBV24-1 to TRBJ2-1; 7 bases fit TRBD2. With 1 base clipped from V and 7 bases from J, the junction kept 9 bases outside the gene matches. Germline CDR1 is KGHDR and CDR2 is SFDVKD. The CDR3 covers 16 residues. The CDR3 loop reads CATSDFEGGPGNEQFF. Here the CDR3 DNA reads TGTGCCACCAGTGATTTCGAGGGAGGGCCCGGTAATGAGCAGTTCTTC.

This clonotype was seen ten or more times. The chain combines TRBV28 with TRBJ2-3; 9 bases match TRBD2. The CDR3 has 18 residues. Germline V lookup: CDR1 MDHEN, CDR2 SYDVKM. The junction had 14 bases not matched to a gene; V was cut back by 3 bases and J by 4 bases. For the CDR3, the DNA is TGTGCCAGCAGTTTGCCAACTAGCGGGTCAGCGTGGTCAGATACGCAGTATTTT. Translation gives CASSLPTSGSAWSDTQYF.

Comments on this clonotype: One end of the junction is discordant with germline, which a read error may explain. This chain connects TRBV30 to TRBJ1-1; D gene ambiguous. Germline-derived CDR1 and CDR2 are GTSNPN and SVGIG (reference sequence). The CDR3 covers 11 residues. The CDR3, as DNA: TGTGCCTGGAGTACCCCCACTAAAGCTTTCTTT. This translates into CAWSTPTKAFF.

This clonotype was found many times. Written as DNA, the CDR3 is TGTGCCAGCAGTCCGAACACCCCTAGCGGGGGGTCCTACGAGCAGTACTTC. Encoded protein: CASSPNTPSGGSYEQYF. The chain carries TRBV27 and TRBJ2-7; 11 nucleotides line up with TRBD2. Germline V CDR1 and CDR2: MNHEY, SMNVEV (reference sequence). Germline trimming cut 5 bases from V and 1 base from J; bases unmatched to any gene: 10. CDR3 length equals 17 residues.

V gene TRBV6-5 combines with J gene TRBJ2-7; D is unresolved. Trimming took 0 bases from V and 3 from J, leaving 6 bases between them. CDR3 length equals 13 residues. The germline V gene encodes CDR1 MNHEY and CDR2 SVGAGI. This CDR3 reads CASSYSSDYEQYF. CDR3 DNA sequence: TGTGCCAGCAGTTACTCATCGGACTACGAGCAGTACTTC.

The chain joins TRBV28 to TRBJ2-5, with a tentative D call TRBD2 (5 bases). There are 13 residues in the CDR3. Germline CDR1 is MDHEN and CDR2 is SYDVKM. V was cut by 3 bases and J by 2 bases, with 7 bases left in between. The CDR3 region has the DNA TGTGCCAGCAGTTTTGGACTTCAAGAGACCCAGTACTTC. It specifies CASSFGLQETQYF. Drawing the rest from reference TRBV28 and TRBJ2-5, the complete variable domain is DVKVTQSSRYLVKRTGEKVFLECVQDMDHENMFWYRQDPGLGLRLIYFSYDVKMKEKGDIPEGYSVSREKKERFSLILESASTNQTSMYLCASSFGLQETQYFGPGTRLLVL.

This clonotype was seen a handful of times. The rearrangement joins TRBV9 to TRBJ2-7, with D perhaps matching TRBD2 (6 bases). The CDR3 consists of 13 residues. The germline gives CDR1 SGDLS, CDR2 YYNGEE. Trimming shortened V by 1 base and J by 6 bases, and 11 bases separated the two germline ends. This CDR3 reads CASSVFGGSEQYF. CDR3 coding DNA: TGTGCCAGCAGCGTATTCGGGGGAAGCGAGCAGTACTTC.

This clonotype was seen a few times. The chain has TRBV28 and TRBJ2-1; D is uncertain. The V gene lost 7 bases and the J gene lost 4 bases, with 14 bases spanning the gap. Germline loops: CDR1 MDHEN, CDR2 SYDVKM. This CDR3 has 14 amino acids. The CDR3 nucleotides are TGTGCCAGCATGTCATCGGTGGGGTACAATGAGCAGTTCTTC. It specifies CASMSSVGYNEQFF.

With respect to this clonotype: As the CDR3 is not closed by the conserved phenylalanine or tryptophan, this likely results from a read error. The chain is built from TRBV7-2 and TRBJ2-7; D gene uncertain. CDR1 and CDR2 from the germline V gene are SGHTA and FQGNSA. With 1 base removed from V and 1 base from J, the gap between germline ends came to 2 bases. CDR3 length equals 12 residues. The CDR3 spells CASSLGSYEQYL. In DNA form, the CDR3 reads TGTGCCAGCAGCTTAGGTTCCTACGAGCAGTACCTC.

With respect to this clonotype: This may come from a read error, since a much larger clone is one base off. The chain has TRBV7-2 and TRBJ2-3; weak D call: TRBD1 (6 bases). The CDR3 is 16 residues long. Germline-derived CDR1 and CDR2 are SGHTA and FQGNSA. This CDR3 reads CASSLAGGRYTDMQYF. CDR3 nucleotide sequence: TGTGCCAGCAGCTTAGCAGGGGGACGATACACAGATATGCAGTATTTT. Full variable domain (missing parts from reference TRBV7-2 and TRBJ2-3): GAGVSQSPSNKVTEKGKDVELRCDPISGHTALYWYRQSLGQGLEFLIYFQGNSAPDKSGLPSDRFSAERTGGSVSTLTIQRTQQEDSAVYLCASSLAGGRYTDMQYFGPGTRLTVL.

Of note for this clonotype: A much larger clone differs from this one at a single base, so this may be a read error. The CDR3, as DNA: TGCGCCAGCAGCCAAGAAGACGACTTCGAGCAGTACTTC. It yields the protein CASSQEDDFEQYF. This sequence joins TRBV4-3 and TRBJ2-7, with no clear D. This CDR3 region has 13 residues. The V end was cut by 0 bases, the J end by 6 bases, with 9 bases between. Germline V lookup: CDR1 LGHNA, CDR2 YSLEER.

This clonotype was recorded at least ten times. V is TRBV9 and J is TRBJ2-3; perhaps D is TRBD1 or TRBD2 (5 bases each). The CDR3 extends over 14 amino acids. The ends were cut back, 3 bases at V and 6 bases at J, with 14 bases in the middle. Per the germline V gene, CDR1 is SGDLS and CDR2 is YYNGEE. Here the CDR3 reads CASSASQEGDTQYF. In nucleotides, the CDR3 is TGTGCCAGCAGCGCCAGCCAAGAGGGGGATACGCAGTATTTT.

The chain has TRBV10-2 and TRBJ1-2; no clear D gene. With 8 bases removed from V and 9 bases from J, the gap between germline ends came to 13 bases. This CDR3 spans 11 amino acids. The germline V gene encodes CDR1 WSHSY and CDR2 SAAADI. The CDR3 loop is CASFDRRSYTF. Written as DNA, the CDR3 is TGCGCCAGCTTTGATCGTCGGAGCTACACCTTC.

This clonotype came up many times. The chain has TRBV12-3 or TRBV12-4 and TRBJ2-3, with TRBD2 identical over 7 bases. CDR3 size: 17 residues. V gave up 0 bases and J gave up 7 bases; unmatched junction bases: 13. The CDR3, as DNA: TGTGCCAGCAGTTTAGCGCGATTGGCGGGAGTCCGTTATACGCAGTATTTT. Encoded protein: CASSLARLAGVRYTQYF.

This clonotype showed up many times. This chain uses TRBV20-1 with TRBJ2-4; 8 bases align to TRBD2. Trimming cost V 0 bases and J 8 bases; bases outside gene matches: 9. CDR3 length: 15 amino acids. Looked up from germline, CDR1 is DFQATT and CDR2 is SNEGSKA (reference sequence). The CDR3 DNA reads as TGCAGTGCTAGAGATACCCCAGCGGGAGCGTACATTCAGTACTTC. It codes for CSARDTPAGAYIQYF.

This clonotype was observed a handful of times. The CDR3 coding sequence is TGTGCCAGCAGCTTAGTTACAGGGAACGTTGAAGCTTTCTTT. Translated: CASSLVTGNVEAFF. The chain carries TRBV7-9 and TRBJ1-1; TRBD1 is a possible D gene (6 bases). This CDR3 contains 14 residues. Germline assignment: CDR1 SEHNR and CDR2 FQNEAQ (reference sequence). The ends were cut back, 1 base at V and 7 bases at J, with 13 bases in the middle.

The chain joins TRBV20-1 to TRBJ2-7, with TRBD2 identical over 8 bases. J lost 6 bases, V lost 0 bases, and 10 bases had no gene match. The CDR3 extends over 15 amino acids. CDR1 DFQATT and CDR2 SNEGSKA come from the germline V gene (reference sequence). CDR3 nucleotides: TGCAGTGCTAGAGATTTGCGGGAGGAAATCTGCGAGCAGTACTTC. This gives the protein CSARDLREEICEQYF.

The chain is built from TRBV19 and TRBJ2-1; D not resolved. V lost 5 bases to trimming and J lost 6 bases, with 11 bases between them. The length of the CDR3 is 13 residues. Germline lookup yields CDR1 LNHDA and CDR2 SQIVND (reference sequence). In DNA form, the CDR3 reads TGTGCCAGTAGTTCCCACTGGCGCAATGAGCAGTTCTTC. This sequence encodes CASSSHWRNEQFF. Variable domain in full (rest from reference TRBV19 and TRBJ2-1): DGGITQSPKYLFRKEGQNVTLSCEQNLNHDAMYWYRQDPGQGLRLIYYSQIVNDFQKGDIAEGYSVSREKKESFPLTVTSAQKNPTAFYLCASSSHWRNEQFFGPGTRLTVL.